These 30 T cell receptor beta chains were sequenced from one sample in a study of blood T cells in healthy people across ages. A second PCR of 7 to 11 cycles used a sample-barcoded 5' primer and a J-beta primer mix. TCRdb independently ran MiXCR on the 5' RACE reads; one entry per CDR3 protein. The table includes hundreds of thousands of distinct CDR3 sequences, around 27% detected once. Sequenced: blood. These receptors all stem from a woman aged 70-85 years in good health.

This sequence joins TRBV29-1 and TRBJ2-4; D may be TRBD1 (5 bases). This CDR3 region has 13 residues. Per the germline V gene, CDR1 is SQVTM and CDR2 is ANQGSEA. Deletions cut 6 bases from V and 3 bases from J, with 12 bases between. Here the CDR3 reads CSVGTGYKNIQYF. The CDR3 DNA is TGCAGCGTCGGAACAGGATACAAAAACATTCAGTACTTC.

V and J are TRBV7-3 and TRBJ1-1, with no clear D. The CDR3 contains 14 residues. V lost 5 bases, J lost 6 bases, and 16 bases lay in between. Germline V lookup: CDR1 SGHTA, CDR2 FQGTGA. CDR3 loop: CASSGSGGTSEAFF. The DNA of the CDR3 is TGTGCCAGCAGCGGGTCAGGAGGAACGTCTGAAGCTTTCTTT.

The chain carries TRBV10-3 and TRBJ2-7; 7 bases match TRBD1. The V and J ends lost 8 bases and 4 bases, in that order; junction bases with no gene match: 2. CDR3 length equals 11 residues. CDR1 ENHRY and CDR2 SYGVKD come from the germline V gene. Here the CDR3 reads CAIGQAYEQYF. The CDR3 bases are TGTGCCATCGGACAGGCTTACGAGCAGTACTTC.

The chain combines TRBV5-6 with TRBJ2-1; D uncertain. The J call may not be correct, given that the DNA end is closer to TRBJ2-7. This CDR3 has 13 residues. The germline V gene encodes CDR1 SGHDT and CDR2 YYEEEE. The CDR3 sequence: CASSLRGGDEQYF. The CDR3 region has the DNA TGTGCCAGCAGCTTGAGAGGCGGAGACGAGCAGTACTTC.

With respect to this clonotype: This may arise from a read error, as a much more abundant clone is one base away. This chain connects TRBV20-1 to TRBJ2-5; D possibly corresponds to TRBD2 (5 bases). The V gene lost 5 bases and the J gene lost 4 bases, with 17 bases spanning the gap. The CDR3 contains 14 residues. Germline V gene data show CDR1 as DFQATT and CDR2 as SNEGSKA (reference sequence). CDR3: CSAGGNFGGETQYF. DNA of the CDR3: TGCAGTGCTGGAGGCAACTTCGGTGGAGAGACCCAGTACTTC.

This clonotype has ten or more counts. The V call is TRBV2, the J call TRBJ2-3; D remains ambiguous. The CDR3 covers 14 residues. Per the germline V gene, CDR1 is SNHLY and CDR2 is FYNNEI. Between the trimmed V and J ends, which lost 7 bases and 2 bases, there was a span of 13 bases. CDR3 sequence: CASTKTSPTDTQYF. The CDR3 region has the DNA TGTGCCAGCACGAAAACGTCTCCCACAGATACGCAGTATTTT.

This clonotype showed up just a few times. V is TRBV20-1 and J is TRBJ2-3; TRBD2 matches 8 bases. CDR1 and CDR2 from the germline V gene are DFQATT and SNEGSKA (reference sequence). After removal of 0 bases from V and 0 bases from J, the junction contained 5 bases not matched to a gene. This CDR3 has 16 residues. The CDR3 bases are TGCAGTGCTAGAGATCCAGCTAGCGGGAGCACAGATACGCAGTATTTT. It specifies CSARDPASGSTDTQYF.

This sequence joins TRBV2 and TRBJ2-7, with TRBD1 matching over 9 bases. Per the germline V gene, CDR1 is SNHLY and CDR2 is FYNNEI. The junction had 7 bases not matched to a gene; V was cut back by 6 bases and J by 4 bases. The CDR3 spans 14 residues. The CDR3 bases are TGTGCCAGCAGGCCCGGACAGGGGAGATACGAGCAGTACTTC. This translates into CASRPGQGRYEQYF.

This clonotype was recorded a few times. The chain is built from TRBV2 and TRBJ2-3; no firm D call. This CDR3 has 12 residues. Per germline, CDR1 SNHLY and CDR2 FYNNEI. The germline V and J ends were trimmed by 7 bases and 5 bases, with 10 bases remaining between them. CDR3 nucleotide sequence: TGTGCCAGCACCTTCATGGGAGATACGCAGTATTTT. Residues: CASTFMGDTQYF.

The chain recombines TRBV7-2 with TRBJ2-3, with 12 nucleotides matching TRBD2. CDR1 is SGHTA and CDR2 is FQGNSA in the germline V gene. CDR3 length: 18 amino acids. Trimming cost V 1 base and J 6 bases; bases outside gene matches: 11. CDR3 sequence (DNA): TGTGCCAGCAGCTTAGGGACTAGCGGGATGGGGGGCCGGGATACGCAGTATTTT. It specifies CASSLGTSGMGGRDTQYF.

CDR3 coding DNA: TGCAGTGCTAGAGATCAGAGGGGGAACACTGAAGCTTTCTTT. It specifies CSARDQRGNTEAFF. This chain links TRBV20-1 with TRBJ1-1; D may be TRBD1 (5 bases). The CDR3 consists of 14 residues. In germline, CDR1 is DFQATT, CDR2 SNEGSKA (reference sequence). V was cut by 0 bases and J by 1 base, with 9 bases left in between.

CDR3 DNA sequence: TGCAGTGCTTTATCTGGGCAGGGGGCGCGAAATGAGCAGTTCTTC. It specifies CSALSGQGARNEQFF. This chain uses TRBV20-1 with TRBJ2-1; 8 bases agree with TRBD1. The length of the CDR3 is 15 residues. From germline, CDR1 is DFQATT and CDR2 SNEGSKA (reference sequence). Trimming at V came to 5 bases and at J to 7 bases, leaving 13 bases not matched to a gene.

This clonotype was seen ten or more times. The CDR3, as DNA: TGCGCCAGCAGTCTTAGCGGGGGGAGCTCCTACGAGCAGTACTTC. Translated: CASSLSGGSSYEQYF. V and J are TRBV5-1 and TRBJ2-7; 10 nucleotides agree with TRBD2. The CDR3 spans 15 residues. The V gene end was trimmed by 5 bases and the J gene end by 0 bases; junction bases not matched to a gene: 5. From germline, CDR1 is SGHRS and CDR2 YFSETQ.

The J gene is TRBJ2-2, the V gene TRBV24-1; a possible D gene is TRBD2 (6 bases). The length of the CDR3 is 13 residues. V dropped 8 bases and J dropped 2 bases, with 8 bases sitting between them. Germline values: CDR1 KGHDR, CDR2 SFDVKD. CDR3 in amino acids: CATNGLNTGELFF. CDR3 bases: TGTGCCACCAACGGACTAAACACCGGGGAGCTGTTTTTT.

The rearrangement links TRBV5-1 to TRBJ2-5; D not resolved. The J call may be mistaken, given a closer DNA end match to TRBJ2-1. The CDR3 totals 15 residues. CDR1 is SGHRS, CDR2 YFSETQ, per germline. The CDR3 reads CASRYSAGSSNEQFF. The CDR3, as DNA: TGCGCCAGCAGGTATTCGGCAGGTTCCAGTAATGAGCAGTTCTTC.

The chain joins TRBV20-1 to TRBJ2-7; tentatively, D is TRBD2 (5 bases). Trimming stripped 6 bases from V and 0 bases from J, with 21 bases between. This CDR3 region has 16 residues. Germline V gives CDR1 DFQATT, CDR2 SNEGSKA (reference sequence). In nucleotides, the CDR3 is TGCAGTGCGCCCCCGCTTACGAGCGGAAGCTCCTACGAGCAGTACTTC. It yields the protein CSAPPLTSGSSYEQYF.

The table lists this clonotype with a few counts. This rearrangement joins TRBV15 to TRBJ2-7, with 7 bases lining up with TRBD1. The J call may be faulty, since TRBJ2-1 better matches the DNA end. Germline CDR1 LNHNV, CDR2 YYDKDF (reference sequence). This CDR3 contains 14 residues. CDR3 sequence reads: CATSALQGRDEQFF. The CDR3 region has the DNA TGTGCCACCAGCGCCCTACAGGGGCGGGATGAGCAGTTCTTC.

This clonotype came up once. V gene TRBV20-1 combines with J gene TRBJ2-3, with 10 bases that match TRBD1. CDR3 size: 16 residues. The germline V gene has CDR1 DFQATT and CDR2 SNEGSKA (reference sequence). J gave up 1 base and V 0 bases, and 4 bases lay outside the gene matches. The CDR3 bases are TGCAGTGCTAGAGATTGGGACAGGGGCGGCACAGATACGCAGTATTTT. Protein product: CSARDWDRGGTDTQYF.

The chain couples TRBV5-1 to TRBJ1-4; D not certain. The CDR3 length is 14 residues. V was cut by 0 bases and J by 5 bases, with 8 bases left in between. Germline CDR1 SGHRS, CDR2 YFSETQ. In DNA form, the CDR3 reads TGCGCCAGCAGCTTGGAGGTCTCCAATGAAAAACTGTTTTTT. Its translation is CASSLEVSNEKLFF.

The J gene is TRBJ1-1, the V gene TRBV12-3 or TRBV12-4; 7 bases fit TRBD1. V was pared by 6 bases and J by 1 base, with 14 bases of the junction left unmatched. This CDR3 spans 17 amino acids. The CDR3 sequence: CASRPQTGNERNTEAFF. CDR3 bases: TGTGCCAGCAGACCCCAGACAGGGAACGAACGGAACACTGAAGCTTTCTTT.

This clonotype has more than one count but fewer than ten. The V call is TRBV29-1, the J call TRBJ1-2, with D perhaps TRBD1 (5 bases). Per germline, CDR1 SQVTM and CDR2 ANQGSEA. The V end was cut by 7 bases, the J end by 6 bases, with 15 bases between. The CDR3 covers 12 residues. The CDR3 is CSDRGDFNGYTF. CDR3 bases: TGCAGCGACCGAGGGGATTTTAATGGCTACACCTTC.

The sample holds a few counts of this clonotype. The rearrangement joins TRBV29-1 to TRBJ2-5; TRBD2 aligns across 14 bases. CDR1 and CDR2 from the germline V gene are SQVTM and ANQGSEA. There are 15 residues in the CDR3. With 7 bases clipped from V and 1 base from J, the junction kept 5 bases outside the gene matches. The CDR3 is CSGRLAGGGQETQYF. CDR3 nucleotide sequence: TGCAGCGGTCGACTAGCGGGAGGGGGCCAAGAGACCCAGTACTTC.

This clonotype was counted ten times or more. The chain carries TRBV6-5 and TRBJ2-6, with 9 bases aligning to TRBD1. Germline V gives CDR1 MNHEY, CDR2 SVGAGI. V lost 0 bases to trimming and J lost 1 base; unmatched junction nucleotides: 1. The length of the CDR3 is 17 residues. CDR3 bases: TGTGCCAGCAGTTACTCGGGGACAGGGTCTGGGGCCAACGTCCTGACTTTC. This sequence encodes CASSYSGTGSGANVLTF.

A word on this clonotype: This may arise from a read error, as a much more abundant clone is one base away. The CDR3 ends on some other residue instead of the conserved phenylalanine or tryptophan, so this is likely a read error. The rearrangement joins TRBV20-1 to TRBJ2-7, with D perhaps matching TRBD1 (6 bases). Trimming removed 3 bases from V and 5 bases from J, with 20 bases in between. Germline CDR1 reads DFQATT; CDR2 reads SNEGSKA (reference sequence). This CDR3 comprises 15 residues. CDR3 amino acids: CSASAVIGQRNEQYL. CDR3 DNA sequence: TGCAGTGCTAGCGCGGTGATAGGACAGAGAAACGAGCAGTACCTC.

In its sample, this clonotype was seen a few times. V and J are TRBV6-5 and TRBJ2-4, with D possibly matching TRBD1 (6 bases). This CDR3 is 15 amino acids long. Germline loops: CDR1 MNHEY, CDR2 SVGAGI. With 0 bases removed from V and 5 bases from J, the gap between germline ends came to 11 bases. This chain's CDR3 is CASSYSRTVQNIQYF. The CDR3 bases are TGTGCCAGCAGTTACTCTCGGACAGTACAAAACATTCAGTACTTC.

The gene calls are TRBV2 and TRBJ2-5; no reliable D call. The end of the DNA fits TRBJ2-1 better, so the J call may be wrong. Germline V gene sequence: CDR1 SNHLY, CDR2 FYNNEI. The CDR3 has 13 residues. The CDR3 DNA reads TGTGCCAGCACAGGCCGTAGGTACAATGAGCAGTTCTTC. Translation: CASTGRRYNEQFF.

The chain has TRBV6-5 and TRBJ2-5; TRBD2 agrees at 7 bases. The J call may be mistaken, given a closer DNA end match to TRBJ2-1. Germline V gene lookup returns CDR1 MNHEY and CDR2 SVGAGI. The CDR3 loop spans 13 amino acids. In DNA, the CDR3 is TGTGCCAGCATGGGGGAGGGGCGCAATGAGCAGTTCTTC. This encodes CASMGEGRNEQFF.

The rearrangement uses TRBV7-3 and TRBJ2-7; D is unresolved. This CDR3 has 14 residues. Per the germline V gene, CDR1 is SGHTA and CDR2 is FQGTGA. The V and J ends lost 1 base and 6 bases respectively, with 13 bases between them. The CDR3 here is CASSLRPGRGEQYF. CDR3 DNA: TGTGCCAGCAGCTTAAGACCGGGTCGAGGCGAGCAGTACTTC. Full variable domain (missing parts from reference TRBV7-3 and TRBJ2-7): GAGVSQTPSNKVTEKGKYVELRCDPISGHTALYWYRQSLGQGPEFLIYFQGTGAADDSGLPNDRFFAVRPEGSVSTLKIQRTERGDSAVYLCASSLRPGRGEQYFGPGTRLTVT.

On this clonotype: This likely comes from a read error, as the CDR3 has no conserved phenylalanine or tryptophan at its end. The DNA of the CDR3 is TGTGCCAGCAGTCCGGGAAAGGTCTTTGGCTACACCCTC. Protein product: CASSPGKVFGYTL. The rearrangement joins TRBV25-1 to TRBJ1-2; D gene ambiguous. CDR1 is MGHDK, CDR2 SYGVNS, per germline. The ends were cut back, 5 bases at V and 7 bases at J, with 14 bases in the middle. The CDR3 is made up of 13 amino acids.

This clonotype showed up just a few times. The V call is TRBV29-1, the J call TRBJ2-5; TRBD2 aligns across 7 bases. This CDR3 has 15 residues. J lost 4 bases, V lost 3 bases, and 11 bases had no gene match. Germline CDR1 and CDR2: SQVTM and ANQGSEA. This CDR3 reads CSVEAPAGAGETQYF. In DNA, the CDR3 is TGCAGCGTTGAGGCCCCCGCGGGAGCAGGAGAGACCCAGTACTTC.